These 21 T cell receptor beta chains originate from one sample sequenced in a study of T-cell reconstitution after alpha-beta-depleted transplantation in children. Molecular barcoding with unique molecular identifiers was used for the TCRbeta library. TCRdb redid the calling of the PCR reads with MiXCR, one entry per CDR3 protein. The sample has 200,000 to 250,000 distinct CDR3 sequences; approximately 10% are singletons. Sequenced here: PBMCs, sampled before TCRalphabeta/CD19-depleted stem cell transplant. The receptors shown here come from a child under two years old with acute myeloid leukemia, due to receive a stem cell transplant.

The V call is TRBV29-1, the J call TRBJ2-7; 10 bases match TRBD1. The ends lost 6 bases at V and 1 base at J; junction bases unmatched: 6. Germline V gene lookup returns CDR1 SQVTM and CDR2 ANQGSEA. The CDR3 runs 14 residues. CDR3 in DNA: TGCAGCGTGGGGACGGGACAGGGGTCCTACGAGCAGTACTTC. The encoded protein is CSVGTGQGSYEQYF.

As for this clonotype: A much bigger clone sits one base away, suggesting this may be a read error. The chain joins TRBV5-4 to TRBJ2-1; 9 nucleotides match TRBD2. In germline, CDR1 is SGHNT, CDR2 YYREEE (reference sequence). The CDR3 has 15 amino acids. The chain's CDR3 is CASSLLAGSANEEFF. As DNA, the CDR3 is TGTGCCAGCAGCCTTCTAGCGGGAAGTGCAAATGAGGAGTTCTTC.

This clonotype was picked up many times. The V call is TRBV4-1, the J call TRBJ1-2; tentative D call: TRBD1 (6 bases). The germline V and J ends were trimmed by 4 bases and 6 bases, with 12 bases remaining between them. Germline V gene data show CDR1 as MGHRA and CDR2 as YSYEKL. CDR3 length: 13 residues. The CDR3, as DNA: TGCGCCAGCAGCCCTTACAGGGCGGATGGCTACACCTTC. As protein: CASSPYRADGYTF.

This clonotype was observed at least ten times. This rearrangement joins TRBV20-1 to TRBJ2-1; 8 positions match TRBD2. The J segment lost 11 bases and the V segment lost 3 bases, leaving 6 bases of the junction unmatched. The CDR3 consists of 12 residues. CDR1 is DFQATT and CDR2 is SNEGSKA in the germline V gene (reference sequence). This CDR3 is CSASLAGEQQFF. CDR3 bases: TGCAGTGCTAGCCTAGCGGGTGAACAGCAGTTCTTC.

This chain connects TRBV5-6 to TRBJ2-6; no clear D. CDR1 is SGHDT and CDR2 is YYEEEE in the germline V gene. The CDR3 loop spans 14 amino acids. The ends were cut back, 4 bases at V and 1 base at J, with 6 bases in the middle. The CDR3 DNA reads TGTGCCAGCAGCAACAATTCTGGGGCCAACGTCCTGACTTTC. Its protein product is CASSNNSGANVLTF.

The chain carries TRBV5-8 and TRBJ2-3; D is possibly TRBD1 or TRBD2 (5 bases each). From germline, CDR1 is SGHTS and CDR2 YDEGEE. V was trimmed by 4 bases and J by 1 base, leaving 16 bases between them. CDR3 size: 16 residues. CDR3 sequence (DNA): TGTGCCAGCAGCCCGGGGACCGGCTACGGCACAGATACGCAGTATTTT. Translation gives CASSPGTGYGTDTQYF.

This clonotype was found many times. CDR3 sequence: CASSPGETNTEAFF. The CDR3 DNA reads TGTGCCAGCTCACCGGGGGAGACGAACACTGAAGCTTTCTTT. The chain employs TRBV18 and TRBJ1-1, with D tentatively TRBD1 (5 bases). Germline CDR1 KGHSH, CDR2 LQKENI. The CDR3 runs 14 residues. V lost 3 bases and J 1 base, leaving 9 bases between the germline ends. The full variable domain, completed using reference TRBV18 and TRBJ1-1, is NAGVMQNPRHLVRRRGQEARLRCSPMKGHSHVYWYRQLPEEGLKFMVYLQKENIIDESGMPKERFSAEFPKEGPSILRIQQVVRGDSAAYFCASSPGETNTEAFFGQGTRLTVV.

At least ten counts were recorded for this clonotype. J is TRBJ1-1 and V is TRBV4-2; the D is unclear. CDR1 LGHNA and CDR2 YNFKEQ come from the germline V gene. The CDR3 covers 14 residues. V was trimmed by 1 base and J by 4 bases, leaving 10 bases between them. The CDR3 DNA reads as TGTGCCAGCAGCCAAGCCTCCGACCGCACTGAAGCTTTCTTT. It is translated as CASSQASDRTEAFF.

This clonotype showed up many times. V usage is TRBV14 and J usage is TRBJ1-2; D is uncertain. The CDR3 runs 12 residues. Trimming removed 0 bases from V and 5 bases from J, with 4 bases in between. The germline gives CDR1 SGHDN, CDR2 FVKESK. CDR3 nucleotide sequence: TGTGCCAGCAGCCAAGAAGGATATGGCTACACCTTC. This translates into CASSQEGYGYTF.

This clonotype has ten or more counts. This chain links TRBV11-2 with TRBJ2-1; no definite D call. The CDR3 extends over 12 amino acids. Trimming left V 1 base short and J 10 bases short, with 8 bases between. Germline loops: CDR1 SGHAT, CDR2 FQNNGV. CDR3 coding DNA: TGTGCCAGCAGCTTAGGAGCGCGAGAGCAGTTCTTC. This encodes CASSLGAREQFF.

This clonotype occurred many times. CDR3 sequence reads: CASSYYNSPLHF. The CDR3 region has the DNA TGTGCCAGCAGTTATTATAATTCACCCCTCCACTTT. The V gene is TRBV14, the J gene TRBJ1-6; D not certain. The CDR3 runs to 12 residues. Germline V gene lookup returns CDR1 SGHDN and CDR2 FVKESK. Trimming took off 6 bases at V and 4 bases at J, with 4 bases between the two ends.

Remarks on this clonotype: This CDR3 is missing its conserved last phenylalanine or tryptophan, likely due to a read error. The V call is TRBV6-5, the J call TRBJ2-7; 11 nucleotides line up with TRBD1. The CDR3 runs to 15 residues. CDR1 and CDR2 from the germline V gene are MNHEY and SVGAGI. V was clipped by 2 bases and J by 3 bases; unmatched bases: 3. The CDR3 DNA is TGTGCCAGCAGTTACGGCGGGACAGGGGGCTACGAGCAGTACATC. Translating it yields CASSYGGTGGYEQYI.

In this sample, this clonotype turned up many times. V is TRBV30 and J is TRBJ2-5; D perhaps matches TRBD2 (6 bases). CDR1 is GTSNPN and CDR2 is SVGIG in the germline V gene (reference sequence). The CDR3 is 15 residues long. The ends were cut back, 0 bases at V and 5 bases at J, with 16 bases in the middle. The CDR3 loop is CAWSVYAGGAETQYF. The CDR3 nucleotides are TGTGCCTGGAGTGTATACGCCGGGGGAGCTGAGACCCAGTACTTC.

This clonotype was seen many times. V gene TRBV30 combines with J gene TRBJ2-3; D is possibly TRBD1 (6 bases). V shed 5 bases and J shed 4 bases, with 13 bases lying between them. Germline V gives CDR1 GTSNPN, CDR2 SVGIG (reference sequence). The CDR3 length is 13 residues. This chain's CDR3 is CAWGQRRADTQYF. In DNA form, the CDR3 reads TGTGCCTGGGGACAGCGGCGCGCAGATACGCAGTATTTT.

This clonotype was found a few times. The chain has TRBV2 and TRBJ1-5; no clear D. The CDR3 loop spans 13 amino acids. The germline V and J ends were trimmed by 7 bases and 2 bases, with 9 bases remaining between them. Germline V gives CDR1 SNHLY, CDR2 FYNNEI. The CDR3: CASTDPGNQPQHF. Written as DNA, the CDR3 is TGTGCCAGCACCGACCCCGGCAATCAGCCCCAGCATTTT.

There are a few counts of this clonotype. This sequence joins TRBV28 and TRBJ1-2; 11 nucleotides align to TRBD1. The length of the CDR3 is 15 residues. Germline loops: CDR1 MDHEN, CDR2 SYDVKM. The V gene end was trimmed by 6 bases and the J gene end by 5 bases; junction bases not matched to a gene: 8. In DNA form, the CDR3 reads TGTGCCAGCAGGCCCCGGGACAGGGGGGCGTATGGCTACACCTTC. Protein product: CASRPRDRGAYGYTF.

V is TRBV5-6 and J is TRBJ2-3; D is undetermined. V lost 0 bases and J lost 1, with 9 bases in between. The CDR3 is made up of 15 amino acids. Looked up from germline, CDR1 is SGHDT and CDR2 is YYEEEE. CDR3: CASSLGLGCTDTQYF. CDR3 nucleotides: TGTGCCAGCAGCTTGGGGCTAGGCTGCACAGATACGCAGTATTTT. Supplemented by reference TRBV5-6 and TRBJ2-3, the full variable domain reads DAGVTQSPTHLIKTRGQQVTLRCSPKSGHDTVSWYQQALGQGPQFIFQYYEEEERQRGNFPDRFSGHQFPNYSSELNVNALLLGDSALYLCASSLGLGCTDTQYFGPGTRLTVL.

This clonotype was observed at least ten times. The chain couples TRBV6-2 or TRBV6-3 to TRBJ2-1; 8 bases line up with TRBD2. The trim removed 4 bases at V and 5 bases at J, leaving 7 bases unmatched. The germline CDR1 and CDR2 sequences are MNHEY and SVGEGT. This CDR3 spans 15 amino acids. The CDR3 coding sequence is TGTGCCAGCAGTTCTCGGGGTAGCGGGAACAATGAGCAGTTCTTC. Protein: CASSSRGSGNNEQFF.

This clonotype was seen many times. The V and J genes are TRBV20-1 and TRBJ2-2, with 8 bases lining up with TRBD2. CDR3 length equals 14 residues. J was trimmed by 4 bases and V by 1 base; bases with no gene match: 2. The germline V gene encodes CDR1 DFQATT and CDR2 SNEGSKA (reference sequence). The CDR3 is CSARAGGGTGELFF. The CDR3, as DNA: TGCAGTGCTAGAGCGGGAGGGGGCACCGGGGAGCTGTTTTTT.

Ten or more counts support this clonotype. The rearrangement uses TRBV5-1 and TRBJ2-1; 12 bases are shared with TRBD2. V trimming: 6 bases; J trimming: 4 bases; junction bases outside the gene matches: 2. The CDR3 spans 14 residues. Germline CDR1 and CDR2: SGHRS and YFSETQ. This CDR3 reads CASTGTSGYNEQFF. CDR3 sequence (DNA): TGCGCCAGCACCGGGACTAGCGGGTACAATGAGCAGTTCTTC.

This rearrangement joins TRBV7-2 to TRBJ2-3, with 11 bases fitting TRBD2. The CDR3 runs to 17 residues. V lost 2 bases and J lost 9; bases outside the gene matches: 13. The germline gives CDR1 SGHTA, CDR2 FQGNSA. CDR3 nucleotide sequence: TGTGCCAGCAGCTTAAGACTAGCGGGATCCGTGGAACGCACGCAGTATTTT. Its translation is CASSLRLAGSVERTQYF.